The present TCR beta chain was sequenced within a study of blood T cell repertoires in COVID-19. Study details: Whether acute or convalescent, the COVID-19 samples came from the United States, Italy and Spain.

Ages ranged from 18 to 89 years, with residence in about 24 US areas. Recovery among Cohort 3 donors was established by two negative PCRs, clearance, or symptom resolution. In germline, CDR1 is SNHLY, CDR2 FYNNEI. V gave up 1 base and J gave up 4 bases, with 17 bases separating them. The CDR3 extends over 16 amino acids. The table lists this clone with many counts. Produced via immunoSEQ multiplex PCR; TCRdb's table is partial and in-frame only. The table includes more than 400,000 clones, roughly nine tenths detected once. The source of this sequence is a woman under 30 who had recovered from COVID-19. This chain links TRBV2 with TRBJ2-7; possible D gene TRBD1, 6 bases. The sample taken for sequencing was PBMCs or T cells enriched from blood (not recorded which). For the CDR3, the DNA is TGTGCCAGCAGTGAAGGGTATCGGGGACAAACATACGAGCAGTACTTC. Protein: CASSEGYRGQTYEQYF.